Each of the 19 T cell receptor beta chains below was sequenced from the same sample in a study of blood T cell repertoires in COVID-19. The protocol was immunoSEQ multiplex PCR, while the TCRdb copy is restricted to in-frame clones and leaves out a portion. The sample consists of more than 200,000 clones, 80% to 85% of them appearing once. Sequencing was done on a sample of peripheral blood. These receptors all stem from a man in his forties or fifties with active or convalescent COVID-19.

This chain uses TRBV25-1 with TRBJ2-6; a weak D match, TRBD1 (5 bases). V lost 6 bases to trimming and J lost 5 bases, with 8 bases between them. Germline values: CDR1 MGHDK, CDR2 SYGVNS. CDR3 length equals 13 residues. The DNA of the CDR3 is TGTGCCAGCAGCGCAGGGTGGGCCAACGTCCTGACTTTC. Protein: CASSAGWANVLTF.

This rearrangement joins TRBV7-2 to TRBJ2-3; 7 nucleotides agree with TRBD2. J was trimmed by 0 bases and V by 3 bases; bases with no gene match: 3. The CDR3 loop spans 15 amino acids. CDR1 SGHTA and CDR2 FQGNSA come from the germline V gene. Here the CDR3 DNA reads TGTGCCAGCAGCTTCGGGGGGACTAGCACAGATACGCAGTATTTT. It codes for CASSFGGTSTDTQYF. Using reference TRBV7-2 and TRBJ2-3 for the parts outside the CDR3, the full variable domain is GAGVSQSPSNKVTEKGKDVELRCDPISGHTALYWYRQSLGQGLEFLIYFQGNSAPDKSGLPSDRFSAERTGGSVSTLTIQRTQQEDSAVYLCASSFGGTSTDTQYFGPGTRLTVL.

The CDR3 region has the DNA TGTGCCAGCAGCCAGCGGGGACGTGGGGATTCACCCCTCCACTTT. This sequence encodes CASSQRGRGDSPLHF. V is TRBV4-2 and J is TRBJ1-6; possibly TRBD1 for D (5 bases). CDR3 length: 15 residues. V gave up 3 bases and J gave up 8 bases, with 14 bases separating them. Germline lookup yields CDR1 LGHNA and CDR2 YNFKEQ.

The rearrangement uses TRBV7-2 and TRBJ2-3; 8 bases map to TRBD2. Per germline, CDR1 SGHTA and CDR2 FQGNSA. The trim removed 2 bases at V and 4 bases at J, leaving 11 bases unmatched. The CDR3 loop spans 17 amino acids. Here the CDR3 reads CASSLSLAGGLADTQYF. For the CDR3, the DNA is TGTGCCAGCAGCTTAAGTCTTGCGGGGGGTTTAGCAGATACGCAGTATTTT.

V is TRBV9 and J is TRBJ2-1; 7 bases fit TRBD2. Germline V lookup: CDR1 SGDLS, CDR2 YYNGEE. There are 15 residues in the CDR3. Trimming took 0 bases from V and 6 from J; bases not matched to a gene: 6. The CDR3 DNA reads TGTGCCAGCAGCGTAGACGTAGGGGAGGGCAATGAGCAGTTCTTC. This gives the protein CASSVDVGEGNEQFF.

The rearrangement joins TRBV11-1 to TRBJ2-7; 7 bases are shared with TRBD2. Germline CDR1 is SGHAT and CDR2 is FQDESV (reference sequence). Trimming removed 5 bases from V and 3 bases from J; junction bases left unmatched: 7. This CDR3 has 14 residues. CDR3 region: CASSRGGMSYEQYF. In DNA, the CDR3 is TGTGCCAGCAGCCGGGGAGGGATGAGCTACGAGCAGTACTTC.

V is TRBV12-5 and J is TRBJ1-5; a possible D gene is TRBD1 (6 bases). V shed 3 bases and J shed 2 bases, with 20 bases lying between them. This CDR3 is built from 18 residues. Germline V CDR1 and CDR2: LGHNT, FRNRAP. The CDR3 spells CASGFTTIGQRGNQPQHF. The CDR3 nucleotides read TGTGCTAGTGGTTTTACAACTATCGGACAGCGCGGCAATCAGCCCCAGCATTTT.

This chain uses TRBV5-1 with TRBJ2-7; D unresolved. Germline V gives CDR1 SGHRS, CDR2 YFSETQ. The CDR3 totals 14 residues. The V gene lost 0 bases and the J gene lost 0 bases, with 7 bases spanning the gap. CDR3 sequence reads: CASSLEQISYEQYF. The CDR3 nucleotides are TGCGCCAGCAGCTTGGAACAGATCTCCTACGAGCAGTACTTC. Variable domain in full (rest from reference TRBV5-1 and TRBJ2-7): KAGVTQTPRYLIKTRGQQVTLSCSPISGHRSVSWYQQTPGQGLQFLFEYFSETQRNKGNFPGRFSGRQFSNSRSEMNVSTLELGDSALYLCASSLEQISYEQYFGPGTRLTVT.

The chain carries TRBV28 and TRBJ1-5, with a possible D match to TRBD1 (6 bases). This CDR3 region has 14 residues. The germline V gene has CDR1 MDHEN and CDR2 SYDVKM. The V gene lost 3 bases and the J gene lost 7 bases, with 13 bases spanning the gap. CDR3 residues: CASSLAGTRQPQHF. CDR3 DNA: TGTGCCAGCAGTTTGGCCGGGACAAGGCAGCCCCAGCATTTT. The entire variable domain, with the rest obtained from reference TRBV28 and TRBJ1-5, is as follows: DVKVTQSSRYLVKRTGEKVFLECVQDMDHENMFWYRQDPGLGLRLIYFSYDVKMKEKGDIPEGYSVSREKKERFSLILESASTNQTSMYLCASSLAGTRQPQHFGDGTRLSIL.

The rearrangement joins TRBV5-1 to TRBJ2-2, with 14 bases that match TRBD2. The CDR3 covers 15 residues. Per germline, CDR1 SGHRS and CDR2 YFSETQ. Trimming at V came to 5 bases and at J to 5 bases, leaving 2 bases not matched to a gene. The CDR3 bases are TGCGCCAGCAGGACTAGCGGGGGGGCTACCGGGGAGCTGTTTTTT. It translates to CASRTSGGATGELFF.

The chain has TRBV3-1 (or the pseudogene TRBV3-2) and TRBJ2-6; possible D gene TRBD1, 6 bases. With 1 base removed from V and 0 bases from J, the gap between germline ends came to 13 bases. This CDR3 comprises 18 residues. Looked up from germline, CDR1 is LGHDT and CDR2 is YNNKEL (reference sequence). CDR3 sequence: CASSQAVGGSSGANVLTF. Here the CDR3 DNA reads TGTGCCAGCAGCCAAGCGGTAGGGGGTAGCTCTGGGGCCAACGTCCTGACTTTC.

V gene TRBV5-4 combines with J gene TRBJ1-1; 7 bases are shared with TRBD1. The CDR3 runs to 14 residues. CDR1 and CDR2 from the germline V gene are SGHNT and YYREEE (reference sequence). Unmatched junction bases numbered 8, after V lost 4 bases and J lost 5 bases. The CDR3 coding sequence is TGTGCCAGCAGCCCACAGGGGAAGGGGACTGAAGCTTTCTTT. Translating it yields CASSPQGKGTEAFF.

The chain links TRBV6-5 to TRBJ2-7; possibly TRBD1 for D (6 bases). The germline CDR1 and CDR2 sequences are MNHEY and SVGAGI. Trimming stripped 5 bases from V and 2 bases from J, with 10 bases between. The CDR3 contains 13 residues. The CDR3 region has the DNA TGTGCCAGCAGTATCCGGGACACCTACGAGCAGTACTTC. Translation gives CASSIRDTYEQYF.

The chain joins TRBV3-1 (or the pseudogene TRBV3-2) to TRBJ2-1; 9 nucleotides align to TRBD1. V lost 3 bases, J lost 9 bases, and 6 bases stayed unmatched. The CDR3 runs to 14 residues. Germline CDR1 LGHDT, CDR2 YNNKEL (reference sequence). The CDR3 loop is CASSQRTGVSEQFF. CDR3 sequence (DNA): TGTGCCAGCAGCCAGAGGACAGGGGTAAGTGAGCAGTTCTTC.

The chain is built from TRBV6-2 or TRBV6-3 and TRBJ1-5, with 7 positions matching TRBD1. The trim removed 5 bases at V and 4 bases at J, leaving 8 bases unmatched. The CDR3 is 15 amino acids. Germline CDR1 reads MNHEY; CDR2 reads SVGEGT. The CDR3 DNA is TGTGCCAGCAGTGACAGGGCCCTGGGGAATCAGCCCCAGCATTTT. Its translation: CASSDRALGNQPQHF.

The V call is TRBV23-1, the J call TRBJ2-1; D is unclear. TRBV23-1 is marked as an open reading frame, function uncertain. CDR3 length: 16 amino acids. V was shortened by 0 bases and J by 9 bases, with 18 bases between the two germline ends. CDR3: CASSQSSPFGVGEQFF. In DNA form, the CDR3 reads TGCGCCAGCAGTCAATCGTCGCCGTTCGGAGTGGGTGAGCAGTTCTTC.

The V gene is TRBV7-2, the J gene TRBJ1-1; 7 positions agree with TRBD1. V shed 5 bases, J shed 4 bases, and the junction held 10 bases outside the gene matches. This CDR3 is 15 amino acids long. CDR1 and CDR2 (germline): SGHTA, FQGNSA. CDR3 nucleotide sequence: TGTGCCAGCAGCCCAAAGACAGGGTCGACCACTGAAGCTTTCTTT. Its translation is CASSPKTGSTTEAFF.

This chain links TRBV7-6 with TRBJ2-2, with TRBD2 identical over 10 bases. There are 16 residues in the CDR3. V was pared by 4 bases and J by 6 bases, with 8 bases of the junction left unmatched. Germline lookup yields CDR1 SGHVS and CDR2 FNYEAQ. CDR3 sequence: CASSSGAGGQSGELFF. The CDR3 nucleotides read TGTGCCAGCAGCTCGGGAGCGGGGGGGCAATCCGGGGAGCTGTTTTTT.

This clone has just a few counts. The rearrangement uses TRBV3-1 (or the pseudogene TRBV3-2) and TRBJ2-7, with a weak D call TRBD2 (6 bases). Trimming removed 0 bases from V and 5 bases from J, with 8 bases in between. This CDR3 comprises 13 residues. Per germline, CDR1 LGHDT and CDR2 YNNKEL (reference sequence). CDR3 DNA: TGTGCCAGCAGCCAAGAATGGGGGGACGAGCAGTACTTC. Its translation is CASSQEWGDEQYF.